The clone carrying this T cell receptor (beta chain) was picked up one time. The antigen is not known. These data come from a study of pediatric ulcerative colitis. Study-wide findings and caveats: Blood-rectal clonal overlap within each person was significantly higher in ulcerative colitis patients than controls. Acute severe colitis showed lower rectal diversity from clonal expansions. Total lymphocyte DNA, not sorted subsets, was the template.

Controls: normal colonoscopy findings, no IBD within the following year. The protocol was immunoSEQ multiplex PCR, while the TCRdb copy is restricted to in-frame clones and leaves out a portion. The data show 45,000 to 75,000 clones, 87% seen once. The germline V gene encodes CDR1 SEHNR and CDR2 FQNEAQ (reference sequence). The CDR3 has 15 residues. The V end lost 8 bases, the J end lost 4 bases, and 18 bases lay between the germline ends. The sample consisted of blood. This clonotype originated in a boy younger than 18 who was a control in a study of pediatric ulcerative colitis. The chain recombines TRBV7-9 with TRBJ1-3; unclear D gene. In DNA, the CDR3 is TGTGCCAGCGCGGGTCCGGGTCCAGAAGGAAACACCATATATTTT. Amino acid sequence: CASAGPGPEGNTIYF.